The present T cell receptor beta chain was sequenced within a study of regulatory T cells in long-lasting Graves disease (dated by TCRdb to the early 2020s). Background for the entire study: Antithyroid drugs had been taken for less than 3 months by newly diagnosed Graves' disease patients. Patients with persistent Graves' disease were compared with patients with newly diagnosed Graves' disease using TCR sequencing and RNA sequencing of peripheral blood. The study was conducted in China and was registered as a clinical trial. A total of about 35 samples underwent TCR sequencing, from roughly 13 patients with persistent Graves' disease and roughly 20 patients with newly diagnosed Graves' disease. Summary of the overall study and its limitations: The small sample size was acknowledged by the authors as a limitation that may reduce accuracy. Persistent disease showed preferential use of TRBV28, TRBJ1-2 and TRBJ2-5, whereas newly diagnosed disease favored TRBV20-1 and TRBJ2-1. Patients with persistent disease shared more public clonotypes (fewer than 3,000) than newly diagnosed patients did (nearly 1,000). Lower TCR Shannon entropy and fewer highly expanded clones were observed in persistent Graves' disease patients than in newly diagnosed patients, which suggested clonal expansion. Because the primary lesion, thyroid tissue, could not be accessed, the study looked at peripheral blood alone. Sequencing and analysis were limited to the TCR beta chain.

From cysteine to phenylalanine, the CDR3 is 14 amino acids long. Here the CDR3 DNA is all that survives: 42 bases in frame from base 1. At the junction V is shortened by 0 bases and J by 0 bases, with 2 bases in between. Based on the germline V gene (reference sequence), the CDR1 and CDR2 sequences are PRHDT and FYEKMQ. Reading the label with the study, this specimen's time point is: newly diagnosed GD, antithyroid drugs for less than 3 months. For both TCR sequencing and RNA sequencing, RNA was extracted from PBMCs using TRIzol. Graves' disease was diagnosed according to American Thyroid Association guidelines. Patients for the study were recruited at an endocrinology department in Xi'an, China. Each patient gave 9 to 10 milliliters of peripheral blood, collected in an EDTA anticoagulant tube. Ficoll Paque Plus density gradient separation was used to isolate PBMCs, and no further T cell sorting was done. RNA quality was checked with an Agilent 2100 Bioanalyzer and agarose gel, and concentration with a NanoDrop 2000.

This clonotype was picked up many times. No cognate antigen has been identified for it. The sample holds no much larger clone one base away, and base qualities are not on file. The library was made by multiplex PCR. This sample was sequenced with an Illumina HiSeq 4000. CDR3 regions were amplified by Arm-PCR with iRepertoire HTBI primers to construct TCR beta libraries. Before sequencing, the PCR products went through gel purification. The source study handled its data this way. A total of 62 TRBV and under 15 TRBJ segments were identified across samples and were used for gene usage analysis of CDR3 amino acid clonotypes. COPE and FqMerger were used to merge filtered high-quality paired reads into contigs. BLAST was used to align contigs to the IMGT TRBV, TRBD and TRBJ reference genes, and CDR3 was defined following IMGT. Highly expanded clones were defined as clonotypes with a frequency above 0.1%. Shannon entropy served as the measure of repertoire diversity, while the Gini coefficient captured V-J evenness. A clonotype was considered public if more than one individual shared it. Using fastp at Q25 and MiXCR, TCRdb reprocessed the public reads and kept productive beta chains. Every CDR3 protein is listed once, alongside the most common genes and DNA of its rows. In this record, the V and J calls reflect TCRdb's handling and not the investigators' own analysis. The sample data list approximately 540,000 distinct CDR3 sequences, and 12% of these were observed just once. The top ten constitute over 7% of the sample.

This sample was shared with a second study, whose subject was T cells in Graves' hyperthyroidism and ophthalmopathy. The second study's authors report: Graves' hyperthyroidism was defined as stable when no progression to ophthalmopathy occurred over 18 months of follow-up. Hyperthyroidism patients were aged 18 to 65 years and newly diagnosed, with disease duration of less than 2 months. Patients with uncontrolled infections, other autoimmune diseases, pregnancy or lactation were excluded. Diagnoses were based on clinical symptoms, serum thyroxine and TRAb, thyroid ultrasound and orbital computed tomography. The TCR CDR3 was subjected to a first round of RT-PCR using the HTBI primer set and the Qiagen OneStep RT-PCR kit. Most expanded thyroid clonotypes (frequency above 0.001) were also found in blood, which suggests that blood repertoires may mirror thyroid immune responses. A model built on a 13 V-J signature distinguished ophthalmopathy from stable hyperthyroidism, reaching 85% to 90% sensitivity and under 84% specificity in cross-validation and 80%/75% in testing. In validation, progression to ophthalmopathy was predicted by the model with 70.59% sensitivity and about 72% specificity, a median of roughly 6.4 months before onset. To identify distinguishing TCR V-J signatures, a discovery cohort of some 99 patients was used, comprising 43 with Graves' ophthalmopathy and roughly 60 with stable Graves' hyperthyroidism. Prospective prediction of ophthalmopathy was tested in an independent validation cohort of fewer than 20 hyperthyroidism patients and around 16 patients who later progressed to ophthalmopathy. For training and testing, the 80 to 100 patients in the discovery cohort were randomly divided in a 7:3 ratio. In addition, the study compared T-cell repertoires in thyroid tissue and in blood from six Graves' hyperthyroidism patients. Once sampling was done, hyperthyroidism patients were given methimazole at a starting dose of 30 mg daily, whereas ophthalmopathy patients were given high-dose intravenous methylprednisolone. A second multiplex PCR round built the libraries, followed by size selection and purification. Paired-end sequencing of the libraries was performed with 100 bp reads on an Illumina HiSeq2000. SOAPnuke was used to process the raw data, removing reads that contained adapters or uncalled bases, had a mean Phred below 15, or lacked an exact match to the constant primer or identifier. High-quality paired reads were merged using COPE v1.2.5, and each unique nucleotide sequence was defined as a clonotype. MiTCR v1.1 was used to align the clonotypes against IMGT TRBV, TRBD and TRBJ reference segments. The analysis included only V-J combinations with a frequency above 0.0001, which together covered around 99% of the repertoires. The TCS score was defined as the ratio of F50 (clonal expansion) to E x V (chaos), calculated using BLOSUM62-based TCRdist between CDR3 peptides within each V-J. Welch's t-statistics and random forest reduced fewer than 550 V-J features to 13, which were used in a naive Bayes classifier (R e1071). No statistical method was used to fix the sample size in advance, and group allocation was not hidden from the investigators. According to the paper, TCR Vbeta CDR3 sequencing was carried out on 135 peripheral blood samples, which came from fewer than 50 ophthalmopathy, roughly 75 hyperthyroidism and some 17 progressor patients.

The sequence derives from a woman aged 30 to 39 with Graves disease. Donor details come from another sample of the same person, matched by shared clones. In this chain, TRBV13 is recombined with TRBJ1-4; no D gene is confidently identified. This material consisted of peripheral blood mononuclear cells (PBMCs), taken at new diagnosis, from a patient treated with antithyroid drugs. The CDR3 has the sequence CASSLGPTNEKLFF. The sequence in DNA is TGTGCCAGCAGCTTAGGACCAACTAATGAAAAACTGTTTTTT.